This T cell receptor (beta chain) was observed in a study of cytomegalovirus exposure and HLA in healthy donors. Study-level information: The early release's HLA-typed donors yielded 78 million or so unique TCRs.

The PCR employed 60 Vbeta primers together with 13 Jbeta primers. TCRdb's copy holds only in-frame clones and misses some; the assay was immunoSEQ multiplex PCR. Among some 98,000 clones listed, about a tenth were seen once. General study points: In a later analysis, HLA-C alleles had the fewest associated TCRs, DRB1 alleles the most. Later analysis suggested links between common viral pathogens and several top significant clusters. About 87% or about 30% of the time was how often most TCR beta V segments were productive, according to an earlier analysis.

Note on this clone: Antigen specificity is unknown.

This CDR3 has 15 amino acids. Trimming cost V 2 bases and J 9 bases; bases outside gene matches: 8. The V gene's germline CDR1 is SEHNR and CDR2 FQNEAQ (reference sequence). The sequenced sample consisted of PBMCs. This rearrangement joins TRBV7-9 to TRBJ2-1; 9 positions agree with TRBD2. This TCR derives from a man aged 50-60 years in good health and CMV-seropositive. CDR3 coding DNA: TGTGCCAGCAGCTTAAGTAATAGCGGGAGCAGTGAGCAGTTCTTC. Protein: CASSLSNSGSSEQFF.